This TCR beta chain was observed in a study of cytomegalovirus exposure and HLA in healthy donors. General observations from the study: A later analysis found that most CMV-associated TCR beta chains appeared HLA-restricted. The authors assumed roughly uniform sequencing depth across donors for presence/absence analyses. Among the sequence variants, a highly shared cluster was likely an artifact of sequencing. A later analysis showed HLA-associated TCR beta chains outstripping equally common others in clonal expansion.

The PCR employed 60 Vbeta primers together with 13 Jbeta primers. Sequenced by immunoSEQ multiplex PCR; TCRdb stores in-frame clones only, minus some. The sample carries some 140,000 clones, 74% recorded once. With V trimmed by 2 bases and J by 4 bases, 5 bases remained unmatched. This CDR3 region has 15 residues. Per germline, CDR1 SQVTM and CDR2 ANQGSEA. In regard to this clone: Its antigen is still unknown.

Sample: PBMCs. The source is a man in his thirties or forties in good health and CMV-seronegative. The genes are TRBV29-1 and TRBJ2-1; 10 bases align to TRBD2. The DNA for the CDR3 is TGCAGCGTTGAATGGACTAGCGGATTTTACAATGAGCAGTTCTTC. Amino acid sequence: CSVEWTSGFYNEQFF.